A single sample gave rise to the 32 T cell receptor beta chains below, sequenced in a study of blood T cell repertoires in COVID-19. Using immunoSEQ multiplex PCR, the repertoire was profiled, and TCRdb retains in-frame clones only, with some absent. The sample has 150,000 or so clones; 75% to 85% are singletons. The sample was PBMCs or T cells enriched from blood (not recorded which). The source is a woman aged 60-75 years who had recovered from COVID-19.

This clone was picked up one time. The genes are TRBV5-1 and TRBJ2-4; the D gene is possibly TRBD2 (6 bases). The germline V and J ends were trimmed by 0 bases and 0 bases, with 16 bases remaining between them. Germline CDR1 SGHRS, CDR2 YFSETQ. The CDR3 extends over 18 amino acids. As DNA, the CDR3 is TGCGCCAGCAGCTTGGGGGACGGGACTCTCGTAGCCAAAAACATTCAGTACTTC. It is translated as CASSLGDGTLVAKNIQYF.

The V and J genes are TRBV19 and TRBJ1-5; maybe TRBD1 (6 bases). V lost 5 bases and J lost 7, with 12 bases in between. Per germline, CDR1 LNHDA and CDR2 SQIVND (reference sequence). The length of the CDR3 is 13 residues. This CDR3 is CASSLQQGQPQHF. CDR3 sequence (DNA): TGTGCCAGTAGTCTTCAACAGGGACAGCCCCAGCATTTT.

CDR3 region: CATSPSGQGNQPQHF. The CDR3 DNA reads as TGTGCCACCAGTCCCTCGGGACAGGGTAATCAGCCCCAGCATTTT. The rearrangement joins TRBV24-1 to TRBJ1-5, with 9 bases aligning to TRBD1. Germline trimming cut 6 bases from V and 4 bases from J; bases unmatched to any gene: 6. Germline V gene sequence: CDR1 KGHDR, CDR2 SFDVKD. This CDR3 region has 15 residues.

Regarding this clone: Distinct nucleotide sequences in the sample also encode this CDR3. The genes are TRBV5-1 and TRBJ1-4; D is possibly TRBD1 (5 bases). Germline V lookup: CDR1 SGHRS, CDR2 YFSETQ. Trimming removed 0 bases at V and 1 base at J, with 7 bases between. The CDR3 extends over 15 amino acids. CDR3 residues: CASSLGRGTNEKLFF. The CDR3 coding sequence is TGCGCCAGCAGCTTGGGAAGGGGAACTAATGAAAAACTGTTTTTT.

The rearrangement joins TRBV5-1 to TRBJ1-2; perhaps TRBD1 as D (6 bases). The CDR3 is 15 amino acids. Germline CDR1 is SGHRS and CDR2 is YFSETQ. The V and J ends lost 2 bases and 4 bases respectively, with 15 bases between them. CDR3 protein: CASSFTSGGGYGYTF. DNA of the CDR3: TGCGCCAGCAGCTTCACGTCGGGGGGCGGCTATGGCTACACCTTC.

The V gene is TRBV6-5, the J gene TRBJ1-4; no clear D. Trimming removed 0 bases from V and 10 bases from J, with 15 bases in between. The CDR3 extends over 15 amino acids. In germline, CDR1 is MNHEY, CDR2 SVGAGI. The CDR3 region is CASSYSADWRGKLFF. The CDR3 DNA is TGTGCCAGCAGTTACTCGGCGGACTGGCGGGGAAAACTGTTTTTT.

This chain joins TRBV10-1 and TRBJ2-3; possibly TRBD2 for D (6 bases). Germline V lookup: CDR1 WNHNN, CDR2 SYGVQD (reference sequence). This CDR3 is built from 15 residues. V dropped 3 bases and J dropped 2 bases, with 12 bases sitting between them. The CDR3 spells CASSELAGATDTQYF. The DNA of the CDR3 is TGCGCCAGCAGTGAACTAGCCGGAGCCACAGATACGCAGTATTTT.

This chain links TRBV2 with TRBJ1-2; 7 bases fit TRBD1. Germline loops: CDR1 SNHLY, CDR2 FYNNEI. Trimming took 6 bases from V and 4 from J; bases not matched to a gene: 2. CDR3 length: 12 residues. CDR3 sequence (DNA): TGTGCCAGCAGAAGGGACAGCTATGGCTACACCTTC. This translates into CASRRDSYGYTF.

This clone has more than one count but fewer than ten. V and J are TRBV9 and TRBJ2-1, with 12 bases matching TRBD2. V was pared by 2 bases and J by 8 bases, with 11 bases of the junction left unmatched. The length of the CDR3 is 17 residues. Per germline, CDR1 SGDLS and CDR2 YYNGEE. The CDR3 loop is CASSVSSGGASGYEQFF. CDR3 in DNA: TGTGCCAGCAGCGTTTCTAGCGGGGGGGCCTCGGGCTATGAGCAGTTCTTC. Based on the CDR3 plus reference TRBV9 and TRBJ2-1, the full variable domain is DSGVTQTPKHLITATGQRVTLRCSPRSGDLSVYWYQQSLDQGLQFLIQYYNGEERAKGNILERFSAQQFPDLHSELNLSSLELGDSALYFCASSVSSGGASGYEQFFGPGTRLTVL.

The rearrangement links TRBV30 to TRBJ1-5; 7 positions agree with TRBD1. This CDR3 region has 13 residues. The germline V gene encodes CDR1 GTSNPN and CDR2 SVGIG (reference sequence). The V segment lost 2 bases and the J segment 7 bases; nucleotides outside the gene matches: 5. CDR3 residues: CAWSSTGWQPQHF. CDR3 in DNA: TGTGCCTGGAGTTCGACAGGGTGGCAGCCCCAGCATTTT.

About this clone itself: The junction departs from the called germline gene at one end, perhaps through a read error. V and J are TRBV5-6 and TRBJ2-2; tentative D call: TRBD1 (6 bases). The CDR3 is made up of 16 amino acids. The germline V gene has CDR1 SGHDT and CDR2 YYEEEE. The CDR3 loop is CASSLRREHKGDTAVF. The CDR3 DNA sequence: TGTGCCAGCAGCTTGAGAAGGGAACACAAGGGGGACACCGCGGTTTTT.

This chain uses TRBV7-9 with TRBJ1-1; D remains ambiguous. Trimming took 6 bases from V and 0 from J, leaving 14 bases between them. The CDR3 loop spans 15 amino acids. Germline loops: CDR1 SEHNR, CDR2 FQNEAQ (reference sequence). The CDR3 DNA follows: TGTGCCAGCAGGTCCTCGGTACAGCTGAACACTGAAGCTTTCTTT. It codes for CASRSSVQLNTEAFF. The full variable domain, rest sourced from reference TRBV7-9 and TRBJ1-1, is DTGVSQNPRHKITKRGQNVTFRCDPISEHNRLYWYRQTLGQGPEFLTYFQNEAQLEKSRLLSDRFSAERPKGSFSTLEIQRTEQGDSAMYLCASRSSVQLNTEAFFGQGTRLTVV.

The genes are TRBV19 and TRBJ1-4; maybe TRBD1 (6 bases). The CDR3 runs 13 residues. Germline V gene lookup returns CDR1 LNHDA and CDR2 SQIVND (reference sequence). Trimming took 8 bases from V and 4 from J, leaving 11 bases between them. The CDR3 coding sequence is TGTGCCAGTGGACAGAACTTTAATGAAAAACTGTTTTTT. Its protein is CASGQNFNEKLFF.

The gene calls are TRBV18 and TRBJ1-1; D is undetermined. CDR3 size: 13 residues. V was cut by 5 bases and J by 3 bases, with 10 bases left in between. Germline CDR1 reads KGHSH; CDR2 reads LQKENI. The CDR3 here is CASSGVGDTEAFF. CDR3 in DNA: TGTGCCAGCTCAGGGGTGGGAGACACTGAAGCTTTCTTT.

This clone was detected many times. This chain uses TRBV9 with TRBJ2-7, with D hard to call. This CDR3 has 13 amino acids. Deletions cut 3 bases from V and 5 bases from J, with 12 bases between. Germline CDR1 reads SGDLS; CDR2 reads YYNGEE. The CDR3 here is CASSARGTHEQYF. CDR3 coding DNA: TGTGCCAGCAGCGCCCGAGGTACCCACGAGCAGTACTTC.

This chain links TRBV6-6 with TRBJ2-2; D might be TRBD2 (6 bases). The V end was cut by 8 bases, the J end by 0 bases, with 10 bases between. Germline V gives CDR1 MNHNY, CDR2 SVGAGI (reference sequence). The CDR3 has 14 residues. DNA for the CDR3: TGTGCCAGCGGGGGGAAAGCGAACACCGGGGAGCTGTTTTTT. Amino acid sequence: CASGGKANTGELFF.

The rearrangement joins TRBV18 to TRBJ2-7; TRBD2 matches at 12 bases. This CDR3 contains 15 residues. V was clipped by 2 bases and J by 6 bases; unmatched bases: 5. Germline CDR1 reads KGHSH; CDR2 reads LQKENI. CDR3 bases: TGTGCCAGCTCACCAGCGGGACTAGCGGGTCTCGAGCAGTACTTC. This gives the protein CASSPAGLAGLEQYF. The whole variable domain, remainder taken from reference TRBV18 and TRBJ2-7, is NAGVMQNPRHLVRRRGQEARLRCSPMKGHSHVYWYRQLPEEGLKFMVYLQKENIIDESGMPKERFSAEFPKEGPSILRIQQVVRGDSAAYFCASSPAGLAGLEQYFGPGTRLTVT.

The V and J genes are TRBV7-9 and TRBJ2-7; 8 bases line up with TRBD2. The CDR3 totals 11 residues. V lost 3 bases and J lost 11; bases outside the gene matches: 3. Germline values: CDR1 SEHNR, CDR2 FQNEAQ (reference sequence). CDR3 residues: CASSLAGGEYF. CDR3 DNA sequence: TGTGCCAGCAGCTTGGCGGGAGGAGAGTACTTC. Combining the CDR3 with reference TRBV7-9 and TRBJ2-7 gives the whole variable domain DTGVSQNPRHKITKRGQNVTFRCDPISEHNRLYWYRQTLGQGPEFLTYFQNEAQLEKSRLLSDRFSAERPKGSFSTLEIQRTEQGDSAMYLCASSLAGGEYFGPGTRLTVT.

This clone has more than one count but fewer than ten. The CDR3 DNA reads TGTGCCAGCAGTCACAGGGGATCACCCCTCCACTTT. It is translated as CASSHRGSPLHF. The chain links TRBV3-1 (or the pseudogene TRBV3-2) to TRBJ1-6; TRBD1 matches 7 bases. There are 12 residues in the CDR3. The V and J ends lost 6 bases and 10 bases, in that order; junction bases with no gene match: 3. CDR1 and CDR2 from the germline V gene are LGHDT and YNNKEL (reference sequence).

A single count supports this clone. The J gene is TRBJ1-1, the V gene TRBV30; 8 nucleotides line up with TRBD1. Germline CDR1 and CDR2: GTSNPN and SVGIG (reference sequence). V was pared by 2 bases and J by 5 bases, with 4 bases of the junction left unmatched. The CDR3 runs 13 residues. The CDR3 region is CAWSRQGLTEAFF. The CDR3 bases are TGTGCCTGGAGTAGACAGGGGCTAACTGAAGCTTTCTTT.

This chain connects TRBV19 to TRBJ1-3; 9 positions match TRBD1. The V gene's germline CDR1 is LNHDA and CDR2 SQIVND (reference sequence). This CDR3 region has 14 residues. Trimming removed 6 bases from V and 3 bases from J; junction bases left unmatched: 3. The CDR3 loop is CASSRTGDGNTIYF. The DNA for the CDR3 is TGTGCCAGTAGCCGGACAGGGGATGGAAACACCATATATTTT.

This clone has more than one count but fewer than ten. The chain combines TRBV24-1 with TRBJ2-1; 7 bases are a match to TRBD1. Germline CDR1 KGHDR, CDR2 SFDVKD. V trimming: 0 bases; J trimming: 2 bases; junction bases outside the gene matches: 3. CDR3 length: 16 residues. For the CDR3, the DNA is TGTGCCACCAGTGATTTGGGGGGACAGCCCTACAATGAGCAGTTCTTC. As protein: CATSDLGGQPYNEQFF.

The rearrangement uses TRBV5-4 and TRBJ1-2; 7 bases fit TRBD1. V gave up 4 bases and J gave up 1 base; unmatched junction bases: 13. This CDR3 region has 17 residues. Germline CDR1 reads SGHNT; CDR2 reads YYREEE (reference sequence). CDR3 in DNA: TGTGCCAGCAGCCTACCTGTCGGGACAGCGTTTAACTATGGCTACACCTTC. As protein: CASSLPVGTAFNYGYTF.

This clone showed up just a few times. This rearrangement joins TRBV10-3 to TRBJ2-1, with 8 bases identical to TRBD1. In germline, CDR1 is ENHRY, CDR2 SYGVKD. Trimming at V came to 3 bases and at J to 6 bases, leaving 13 bases not matched to a gene. CDR3 length: 17 residues. The CDR3 spells CAISEGQGGKGGNEQFF. The CDR3 DNA reads as TGTGCCATCAGTGAAGGACAGGGTGGGAAGGGGGGCAATGAGCAGTTCTTC.

The chain employs TRBV19 and TRBJ1-2; D possibly corresponds to TRBD1 (6 bases). This CDR3 region has 16 residues. V lost 7 bases and J 6 bases, leaving 24 bases between the germline ends. From germline, CDR1 is LNHDA and CDR2 SQIVND (reference sequence). Written as DNA, the CDR3 is TGTGCCAGTACCAGTTACACAGAAGGGGGGGGTGATGGCTACACCTTC. Protein: CASTSYTEGGGDGYTF.

The J gene is TRBJ2-7, the V gene TRBV6-2 or TRBV6-3; the D gene is possibly TRBD2 (6 bases). Germline V gene sequence: CDR1 MNHEY, CDR2 SVGEGT. The ends were cut back, 2 bases at V and 4 bases at J, with 9 bases in the middle. The CDR3 has 13 residues. CDR3 nucleotides: TGTGCCAGCAGTTACGCAGGGAGGTACGAGCAGTACTTC. Translating gives CASSYAGRYEQYF.

The chain has TRBV5-1 and TRBJ2-1; 10 bases match TRBD2. This CDR3 contains 15 residues. V dropped 3 bases and J dropped 6; count of bases not matched to a gene: 6. CDR1 SGHRS and CDR2 YFSETQ come from the germline V gene. CDR3 in amino acids: CASSSGLAWINEQFF. The CDR3 DNA sequence: TGCGCCAGCAGCTCGGGACTAGCGTGGATCAATGAGCAGTTCTTC.

This sequence joins TRBV5-1 and TRBJ2-2; 7 bases line up with TRBD2. Germline trimming cut 1 base from V and 7 bases from J; bases unmatched to any gene: 10. This CDR3 spans 16 amino acids. Germline loops: CDR1 SGHRS, CDR2 YFSETQ. CDR3 protein: CASSLILSGTNGELFF. CDR3 coding DNA: TGCGCCAGCAGCTTGATTCTTTCGGGGACTAACGGGGAGCTGTTTTTT.

This chain connects TRBV27 to TRBJ2-3, with 7 bases matching TRBD1. Trimming cost V 6 bases and J 2 bases; bases outside gene matches: 2. The CDR3 runs to 13 residues. Germline V lookup: CDR1 MNHEY, CDR2 SMNVEV (reference sequence). CDR3 coding DNA: TGTGCCAGCAGGGGACAGAACACAGATACGCAGTATTTT. Amino acids: CASRGQNTDTQYF.

The rearrangement links TRBV13 to TRBJ2-7; the D is unclear. Trimming removed 5 bases from V and 0 bases from J, with 11 bases in between. This CDR3 contains 14 residues. CDR1 and CDR2 from the germline V gene are PRHDT and FYEKMQ (reference sequence). The DNA for the CDR3 is TGTGCCAGCAGCCTCACTCCCTCCTCCTACGAGCAGTACTTC. This encodes CASSLTPSSYEQYF.

CDR3 sequence (DNA): TGTGCCAGCCGGAGGGGCGGAGGACAGGGGGCGGGCGGGGAGCTGTTTTTT. The encoded protein is CASRRGGGQGAGGELFF. The genes are TRBV2 and TRBJ2-2, with 11 bases lining up with TRBD1. Per germline, CDR1 SNHLY and CDR2 FYNNEI. This CDR3 has 17 amino acids. V shed 8 bases, J shed 7 bases, and the junction held 15 bases outside the gene matches.

A few counts support this clone. This chain uses TRBV6-5 with TRBJ2-7, with a tentative D call TRBD2 (6 bases). The germline V gene has CDR1 MNHEY and CDR2 SVGAGI. The CDR3 spans 13 residues. V gave up 6 bases and J gave up 2 bases, with 11 bases separating them. Here the CDR3 reads CASRGDLTYEQYF. In DNA, the CDR3 is TGTGCCAGCAGGGGGGACTTAACCTACGAGCAGTACTTC.